One sample yielded the 11 T cell receptor beta chains listed below, sequenced in a study of T-cell reconstitution after alpha-beta-depleted transplantation in children (dated by TCRdb to the mid-2010s). The library came from PCR. The instrument given in TCRdb is Illumina HiSeq 2500. TCR library preparation used molecular barcoding, with unique molecular identifiers applied to normalize quantification of the TCRbeta repertoire. The public sequencing data were trimmed at Q25 with fastp and processed into clonotypes with MiXCR by TCRdb, which kept only in-frame beta chains. Each CDR3 protein appears once, grouped with its most common genes and DNA. The sample table records about 400,000 distinct CDR3 sequences; about a fifth of these occur just once. 3% to 4% of the sample is in the top ten clones. The specimen was PBMCs from the stem cell graft donor, collected from the stem cell graft. These TCRs come from a human donor who donated a stem cell graft to a child with acute myeloid leukemia.

This clonotype was observed a handful of times. The chain recombines TRBV28 with TRBJ2-1, with 11 nucleotides matching TRBD2. The CDR3 extends over 17 amino acids. V lost 1 base and J lost 2; bases outside the gene matches: 4. CDR1 MDHEN and CDR2 SYDVKM come from the germline V gene. The CDR3 bases are TGTGCCAGCAGTTTATTTAGGACTAGCGGGCCCTACAATGAGCAGTTCTTC. The encoded protein is CASSLFRTSGPYNEQFF.

The V and J genes are TRBV28 and TRBJ1-2, with TRBD1 identical over 8 bases. This CDR3 has 14 amino acids. The germline gives CDR1 MDHEN, CDR2 SYDVKM. The V and J ends lost 3 bases and 6 bases, in that order; junction bases with no gene match: 6. Written as DNA, the CDR3 is TGTGCCAGCAGTTTCGGGGCAGGGGGCGATGGCTACACCTTC. Translated: CASSFGAGGDGYTF.

This clonotype was seen ten or more times. The gene calls are TRBV20-1 and TRBJ2-1; 10 nucleotides match TRBD2. J lost 5 bases, V lost 6 bases, and 7 bases had no gene match. CDR1 and CDR2 from the germline V gene are DFQATT and SNEGSKA (reference sequence). The CDR3 spans 14 residues. The CDR3 is CSAYASGRNNEQFF. Written as DNA, the CDR3 is TGCAGTGCATATGCTAGCGGGAGAAACAATGAGCAGTTCTTC.

The V and J genes are TRBV7-9 and TRBJ1-5; maybe TRBD1 (6 bases). V lost 5 bases, J lost 3 bases, and 17 bases lay in between. This CDR3 is 16 amino acids long. Germline V CDR1 and CDR2: SEHNR, FQNEAQ (reference sequence). In DNA form, the CDR3 reads TGTGCCAGCAGCCAATTTTACGGGGGCATCAATCAGCCCCAGCATTTT. As protein: CASSQFYGGINQPQHF. Complete variable domain (other parts from reference TRBV7-9 and TRBJ1-5): DTGVSQNPRHKITKRGQNVTFRCDPISEHNRLYWYRQTLGQGPEFLTYFQNEAQLEKSRLLSDRFSAERPKGSFSTLEIQRTEQGDSAMYLCASSQFYGGINQPQHFGDGTRLSIL.

CDR3 protein: CSAATHEQYF. In DNA, the CDR3 is TGCAGTGCTGCAACCCACGAGCAGTACTTC. The rearrangement uses TRBV20-1 and TRBJ2-7; D gene unclear. Germline assignment: CDR1 DFQATT and CDR2 SNEGSKA (reference sequence). The CDR3 runs to 10 residues. V lost 5 bases and J 5 bases, leaving 7 bases between the germline ends.

There are a few counts of this clonotype. In nucleotides, the CDR3 is TGTGCCAGCAGGACACCTGGGACCGGGGAGCTGTTTTTT. Translation gives CASRTPGTGELFF. This chain connects TRBV12-3 or TRBV12-4 to TRBJ2-2; no clear D gene. V was cut by 6 bases and J by 5 bases, with 10 bases left in between. This CDR3 has 13 residues.

This chain links TRBV4-2 with TRBJ2-7; no clear D. Germline V gene sequence: CDR1 LGHNA, CDR2 YNFKEQ. The CDR3 totals 15 residues. V lost 0 bases, J lost 2 bases, and 11 bases lay in between. The CDR3 coding sequence is TGTGCCAGCAGCCAAGAACGCGACTCCCCCTACGAGCAGTACTTC. As protein: CASSQERDSPYEQYF.

This clonotype came up a few times. The chain couples TRBV12-3 or TRBV12-4 to TRBJ2-3; no definite D call. CDR3 length equals 10 residues. V was pared by 6 bases and J by 7 bases, with 5 bases between. This CDR3 reads CASRTHTQYF. Written as DNA, the CDR3 is TGTGCCAGCAGGACCCATACGCAGTATTTT.

This clonotype has at least ten counts. In DNA, the CDR3 is TGCAGCGTTGATAAACAGGGTCGGAACGAGCAGTACTTC. Its translation: CSVDKQGRNEQYF. The V gene is TRBV29-1, the J gene TRBJ2-7; D is perhaps TRBD1 (6 bases). Germline CDR1 reads SQVTM; CDR2 reads ANQGSEA. V was pared by 3 bases and J by 5 bases, with 14 bases between. This CDR3 is built from 13 residues.

This rearrangement joins TRBV5-1 to TRBJ2-6; TRBD1 matches at 8 bases. The CDR3 is 19 amino acids. Per germline, CDR1 SGHRS and CDR2 YFSETQ. V trimming: 0 bases; J trimming: 0 bases; junction bases outside the gene matches: 8. CDR3 in DNA: TGCGCCAGCAGCTTGGGAGTTTGGGACAGGTCCTCTGGGGCCAACGTCCTGACTTTC. This gives the protein CASSLGVWDRSSGANVLTF. Based on the CDR3 plus reference TRBV5-1 and TRBJ2-6, the full variable domain is KAGVTQTPRYLIKTRGQQVTLSCSPISGHRSVSWYQQTPGQGLQFLFEYFSETQRNKGNFPGRFSGRQFSNSRSEMNVSTLELGDSALYLCASSLGVWDRSSGANVLTFGAGSRLTVL.

The rearrangement joins TRBV25-1 to TRBJ2-2, with D possibly being TRBD1 or TRBD2 (5 bases each). The V end was cut by 4 bases, the J end by 4 bases, with 10 bases between. Germline CDR1 is MGHDK and CDR2 is SYGVNS. The CDR3 has 14 residues. CDR3 in DNA: TGTGCCAGCAGTGGAGGGGCCGGCACCGGGGAGCTGTTTTTT. Its protein is CASSGGAGTGELFF.